This entry is about one T cell receptor beta chain. Its antigen is as yet unknown. Expansion of antigen-specific CD4+ T cells with viral peptide pools was carried out by the ViraFEST assay before sequencing. Having been cultured for approximately ten days, the cells underwent CD4+ T cell isolation. The entry originates in a study of vaccination effects on CD4 cells after COVID-19. Sequencing used immunoSEQ multiplex PCR; TCRdb keeps in-frame clones, though not all of them. The repertoire consists of fewer than 65,000 clones, with roughly 79% occurring once and the leading ten covering about 2.4%. Germline CDR1 reads SGHRS; CDR2 reads YFSETQ. CDR3 length: 17 amino acids. V lost 4 bases to trimming and J lost 3 bases, with 22 bases between them. Study-wide results and caveats: Healthy vaccinees showed cross-reactivity with common cold coronaviruses in only 1 of 255 vaccine-induced clones.

The chain links TRBV5-1 to TRBJ2-5, with D perhaps TRBD2 (6 bases). This sequence originates from a human donor who received a COVID-19 vaccine. The input for sequencing was CD4+ T cells from PBMCs cultured with HCoV-229E spike peptides, taken before COVID-19 vaccination. The CDR3 sequence is CASSLYFRVSGEETQYF. The CDR3 DNA is TGCGCCAGCAGCCTTTACTTCAGGGTCTCGGGAGAAGAGACCCAGTACTTC.